This T cell receptor beta chain was recorded in a study of cytomegalovirus exposure and HLA in healthy donors. Study conclusions and caveats: In a later analysis, donors in an Asian-associated ancestry cluster reportedly had fewer N-insertions in productive TCRs than the cohort mean. High sensitivity and specificity were reportedly achieved when the classifier diagnosed cytomegalovirus status.

A multiplex PCR was run with 60 Vbeta primers and 13 Jbeta primers. The assay was immunoSEQ multiplex PCR, and TCRdb's table has in-frame clones only and misses some. The sample has about 140,000 clones, about 70% seen once; the top ten hold 3.1%. In the case of this clone: Antigen: not known.

Trimming took 6 bases from V and 6 from J; bases not matched to a gene: 12. Germline V CDR1 and CDR2: SNHLY, FYNNEI. The CDR3 has 16 residues. Healthy people donating bone marrow made up the donors. J is TRBJ2-2 and V is TRBV2; 8 bases fit TRBD1. The sequencing sample was made of PBMCs. This clonotype originated in a male donor in good health and CMV-seronegative. The CDR3 protein is CASRETRTGTAGELFF. CDR3 DNA sequence: TGTGCCAGCAGGGAAACTAGGACAGGGACTGCCGGGGAGCTGTTTTTT.